What follows are 8 T cell receptor beta chains derived from one specimen sequenced in a study of OX40 agonist ivuxolimab in advanced cancers. Sequencing was performed with immunoSEQ multiplex PCR; in TCRdb, only in-frame clones are kept and a portion is missing. The sample has about 62,000 clones; roughly 85% are singletons. Specimen: CD4+ or CD8+ T cells sorted from blood, collected in a trial of the OX40 agonist ivuxolimab. These receptors were taken from an adult with an advanced solid tumor such as melanoma, head and neck, liver or kidney cancer.

The J gene is TRBJ2-7, the V gene TRBV29-1; D is possibly TRBD1 (7 bases). The CDR3 length is 12 residues. Germline V lookup: CDR1 SQVTM, CDR2 ANQGSEA. Trimming took off 1 base at V and 4 bases at J, with 8 bases between the two ends. The CDR3 here is CSVEAGGYEQYF. Here the CDR3 DNA reads TGCAGCGTTGAAGCAGGGGGGTACGAGCAGTACTTC.

V is TRBV12-5 and J is TRBJ2-1; 7 positions match TRBD2. The CDR3 consists of 16 residues. Trimming removed 5 bases from V and 4 bases from J; junction bases left unmatched: 11. CDR1 and CDR2 from the germline V gene are LGHNT and FRNRAP. CDR3 in amino acids: CASGEAGPAGYNEQFF. The CDR3 DNA sequence: TGTGCTAGTGGTGAGGCGGGCCCAGCGGGGTACAATGAGCAGTTCTTC.

The chain has TRBV7-9 and TRBJ2-1; 8 bases align to TRBD1. Germline V gene lookup returns CDR1 SEHNR and CDR2 FQNEAQ (reference sequence). CDR3 length: 15 residues. The ends lost 5 bases at V and 2 bases at J; junction bases unmatched: 5. In nucleotides, the CDR3 is TGTGCCAGCAGCCACCGGGACAGGCCCTACAATGAGCAGTTCTTC. Amino acids: CASSHRDRPYNEQFF.

The chain links TRBV19 to TRBJ2-1; TRBD2 matches 11 bases. In germline, CDR1 is LNHDA, CDR2 SQIVND (reference sequence). The CDR3 is 18 residues long. Unmatched junction bases numbered 8, after V lost 4 bases and J lost 0 bases. The CDR3 DNA sequence: TGTGCCAGTAGTACCCTAGCGGGGGGAACCAGCTCCTACAATGAGCAGTTCTTC. It specifies CASSTLAGGTSSYNEQFF.

The chain uses TRBV7-9 and TRBJ2-1; unclear D gene. Per germline, CDR1 SEHNR and CDR2 FQNEAQ (reference sequence). CDR3 length: 14 residues. Trimming left V 3 bases short and J 0 bases short, with 6 bases between. The CDR3 DNA is TGTGCCAGCAGCTTCGACGCCTCCTACAATGAGCAGTTCTTC. As protein: CASSFDASYNEQFF.

V and J are TRBV5-1 and TRBJ1-3; a weak D match, TRBD1 (5 bases). The V gene's germline CDR1 is SGHRS and CDR2 YFSETQ. This CDR3 is 17 amino acids long. Trimming took off 0 bases at V and 8 bases at J, with 21 bases between the two ends. In DNA form, the CDR3 reads TGCGCCAGCAGCTTGGCCGTCCAGGGACGTCCGGGGGACACCATATATTTT. Its translation: CASSLAVQGRPGDTIYF. The full variable domain, rest sourced from reference TRBV5-1 and TRBJ1-3, is KAGVTQTPRYLIKTRGQQVTLSCSPISGHRSVSWYQQTPGQGLQFLFEYFSETQRNKGNFPGRFSGRQFSNSRSEMNVSTLELGDSALYLCASSLAVQGRPGDTIYFGEGSWLTVV.

This chain links TRBV21-1 with TRBJ2-5. TRBV21-1 is assigned pseudogene status. This CDR3 has 15 amino acids. The CDR3 DNA follows: TGTGCCAGCAGCAAAGAGAGGTGGGGGCAAGAGACCCAGTACTTC. Protein product: CASSKERWGQETQYF.

This clone was observed once. The rearrangement links TRBV6-6 to TRBJ1-6; TRBD1 agrees at 7 bases. Germline V gene sequence: CDR1 MNHNY, CDR2 SVGAGI (reference sequence). With 2 bases clipped from V and 7 bases from J, the junction kept 5 bases outside the gene matches. The CDR3 is made up of 15 amino acids. CDR3 nucleotide sequence: TGTGCCAGCAGTTACGAGGGACAGCTCAATTCACCCCTCCACTTT. Translating it yields CASSYEGQLNSPLHF.